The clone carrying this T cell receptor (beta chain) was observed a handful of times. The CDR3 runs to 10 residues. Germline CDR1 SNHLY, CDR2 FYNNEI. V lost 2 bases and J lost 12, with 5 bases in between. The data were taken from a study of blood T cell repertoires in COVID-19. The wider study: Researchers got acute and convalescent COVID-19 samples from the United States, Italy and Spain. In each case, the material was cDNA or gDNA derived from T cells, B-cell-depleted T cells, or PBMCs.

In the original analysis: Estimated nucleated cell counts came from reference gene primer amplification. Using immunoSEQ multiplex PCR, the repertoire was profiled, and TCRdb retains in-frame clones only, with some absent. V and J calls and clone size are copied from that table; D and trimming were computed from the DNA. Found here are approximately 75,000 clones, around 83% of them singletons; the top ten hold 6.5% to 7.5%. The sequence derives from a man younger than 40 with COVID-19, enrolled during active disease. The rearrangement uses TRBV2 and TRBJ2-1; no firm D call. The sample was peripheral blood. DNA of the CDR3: TGTGCCAGCAGTGAACTCGGGCAGTTCTTC. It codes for CASSELGQFF. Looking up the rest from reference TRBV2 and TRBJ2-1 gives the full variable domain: EPEVTQTPSHQVTQMGQEVILRCVPISNHLYFYWYRQILGQKVEFLVSFYNNEISEKSEIFDDQFSVERPDGSNFTLKIRSTKLEDSAMYFCASSELGQFFGPGTRLTVL.